A single sample gave rise to the 30 T cell receptor beta chains below, sequenced in a study of long-term antiretroviral therapy in people with HIV (dated by TCRdb to the early 2020s). Sequencing of the TRB variable region was done with the immunoSEQ hsTCRB v3.0 assay at survey level resolution. Drawn from immuneACCESS, this table holds only the in-frame rearrangements with V and J called that TCRdb kept. Clones are partly lost; checked studies trace under half to an unresolved V gene and leave the rest unexplained. This sample has some 40,000 clones in its table, and about 90% of those were observed once. The top ten hold 4% of the sample. Sequences were derived from unsorted PBMCs, sampled 1.2 years after starting antiretroviral therapy. All receptors derive from a woman aged 45 to 65 with HIV.

The rearrangement uses TRBV10-3 and TRBJ2-1; tentative D call: TRBD1 (5 bases). With 3 bases removed from V and 7 bases from J, the gap between germline ends came to 16 bases. In germline, CDR1 is ENHRY, CDR2 SYGVKD. The CDR3 runs to 15 residues. The CDR3 DNA is TGTGCCATCAGTGATGGCCGTCAGGGTACGAATGAGCAGTTCTTC. It codes for CAISDGRQGTNEQFF.

The chain couples TRBV5-5 to TRBJ1-1, with 7 bases aligning to TRBD1. Germline V gene data show CDR1 as SGHKS and CDR2 as YYEKEE (reference sequence). V was clipped by 4 bases and J by 3 bases; unmatched bases: 0. The CDR3 is 12 amino acids. The CDR3: CASSTGDTEAFF. CDR3 nucleotides: TGTGCCAGCAGCACAGGGGACACTGAAGCTTTCTTT.

The genes are TRBV21-1 and TRBJ1-5; TRBD1, as called in the table, went unchecked against the DNA. TRBV21-1 is flagged as a pseudogene. The CDR3 runs 13 residues. Written as DNA, the CDR3 is TGTGCCAGCAGCAAGGGGCTGAACCAGCCCCAGCATTTT. It specifies CASSKGLNQPQHF.

The chain has TRBV23-1 and TRBJ1-6; no reliable D call. TRBV23-1 is noted as an ORF with a role that remains uncertain. V was cut by 6 bases and J by 0 bases, with 18 bases left in between. There are 18 residues in the CDR3. CDR3 sequence (DNA): TGCGCCAGCAGACCTAGTCCCCAGTCCAGCTCCTATAATTCACCCCTCCACTTT. Encoded protein: CASRPSPQSSSYNSPLHF.

The chain recombines TRBV7-2 with TRBJ1-1; D gene ambiguous. Germline V gene data show CDR1 as SGHTA and CDR2 as FQGNSA. V was shortened by 3 bases and J by 1 base, with 9 bases between the two germline ends. CDR3 length: 14 amino acids. This CDR3 is CASSFPGRNTEAFF. The CDR3 DNA follows: TGTGCCAGCAGCTTCCCCGGTCGGAACACTGAAGCTTTCTTT.

This sequence joins TRBV29-1 and TRBJ2-7, with unresolved D. Per the germline V gene, CDR1 is SQVTM and CDR2 is ANQGSEA. This CDR3 contains 13 residues. V was cut by 3 bases and J by 5 bases, with 14 bases left in between. CDR3 sequence: CSVDSPLGDEQYF. In DNA form, the CDR3 reads TGCAGCGTTGACTCCCCCCTTGGAGACGAGCAGTACTTC.

Points on this clone: One end of the junction fails to match germline, which may point to a read error. The rearrangement joins TRBV7-7 to TRBJ2-3, with 8 bases that match TRBD2. The CDR3 runs 15 residues. Germline V CDR1 and CDR2: SSHAT, FNYEAQ (reference sequence). CDR3 region: CASSLGSGGTDTQYF. The CDR3 coding sequence is TGTGCTAGCAGCTTAGGTAGCGGGGGCACAGATACGCAGTATTTT.

The chain employs TRBV10-2 and TRBJ2-3; D not resolved. Germline V CDR1 and CDR2: WSHSY, SAAADI. V was clipped by 2 bases and J by 4 bases, with 10 bases between them. The CDR3 loop spans 14 amino acids. The CDR3 DNA sequence: TGCGCCAGCAGTGAGACCGGGCCGCCAGATACGCAGTATTTT. It codes for CASSETGPPDTQYF.

The gene calls are TRBV9 and TRBJ2-7; 11 positions agree with TRBD2. The V gene's germline CDR1 is SGDLS and CDR2 YYNGEE. J was trimmed by 3 bases and V by 0 bases; bases with no gene match: 5. This CDR3 is built from 16 residues. The chain's CDR3 is CASSVAGTSGFYEQYF. The CDR3 DNA reads as TGTGCCAGCAGCGTAGCTGGGACTAGCGGCTTCTACGAGCAGTACTTC.

The V and J genes are TRBV7-9 and TRBJ2-5, with 14 nucleotides matching TRBD2. The V gene's germline CDR1 is SEHNR and CDR2 FQNEAQ (reference sequence). The CDR3 sequence is 17 residues long. With 6 bases clipped from V and 2 bases from J, the junction kept 8 bases outside the gene matches. CDR3 sequence: CASRGTSGGVYQETQYF. As DNA, the CDR3 is TGTGCCAGCAGAGGGACTAGCGGGGGAGTTTATCAAGAGACCCAGTACTTC.

The V call is TRBV7-9, the J call TRBJ1-2; no firm D call. The germline V gene encodes CDR1 SEHNR and CDR2 FQNEAQ (reference sequence). The CDR3 runs 13 residues. Trimming took off 5 bases at V and 3 bases at J, with 10 bases between the two ends. The DNA of the CDR3 is TGTGCCAGCAGCCCGCGAGACGACTATGGCTACACCTTC. Translation: CASSPRDDYGYTF. The full variable domain, rest sourced from reference TRBV7-9 and TRBJ1-2, is DTGVSQNPRHKITKRGQNVTFRCDPISEHNRLYWYRQTLGQGPEFLTYFQNEAQLEKSRLLSDRFSAERPKGSFSTLEIQRTEQGDSAMYLCASSPRDDYGYTFGSGTRLTVV.

The table lists this clone with a count of one. The V call is TRBV11-3, the J call TRBJ2-7; D is possibly TRBD1 (6 bases). Germline values: CDR1 SGHNT, CDR2 YENEEA. This CDR3 region has 13 residues. Trimming stripped 3 bases from V and 8 bases from J, with 14 bases between. The CDR3 DNA reads TGTGCCAGCAGCTTGAGTTCAGGGACACAGCAGTACTTC. Translating it yields CASSLSSGTQQYF. Variable domain in full (rest from reference TRBV11-3 and TRBJ2-7): EAGVVQSPRYKIIEKKQPVAFWCNPISGHNTLYWYLQNLGQGPELLIRYENEEAVDDSQLPKDRFSAERLKGVDSTLKIQPAELGDSAVYLCASSLSSGTQQYFGPGTRLTVT.

This sequence joins TRBV27 and TRBJ1-2, with D uncertain. The germline V and J ends were trimmed by 3 bases and 2 bases, with 7 bases remaining between them. Germline V gene data show CDR1 as MNHEY and CDR2 as SMNVEV (reference sequence). CDR3 length: 13 amino acids. CDR3 protein: CASSFRQNYGYTF. CDR3 bases: TGTGCCAGCAGTTTTAGGCAGAACTATGGCTACACCTTC.

A single count supports this clone. The chain is built from TRBV29-1 and TRBJ2-7; 8 nucleotides align to TRBD1. Trimming took 4 bases from V and 6 from J; bases not matched to a gene: 5. The CDR3 covers 12 residues. The germline gives CDR1 SQVTM, CDR2 ANQGSEA. The CDR3 loop is CSVAQGAIEQYF. The CDR3 DNA follows: TGCAGCGTTGCCCAGGGGGCCATCGAGCAGTACTTC.

In nucleotides, the CDR3 is TGTGCCAGCTCACCAAGTCAGGCGGGGGAGCTGTTTTTT. It translates to CASSPSQAGELFF. The chain joins TRBV18 to TRBJ2-2; D ambiguous. Trimming removed 2 bases at V and 8 bases at J, with 9 bases between. CDR3 size: 13 residues. The germline gives CDR1 KGHSH, CDR2 LQKENI.

The rearrangement uses TRBV4-2 and TRBJ1-5; D not certain. Trimming took 0 bases from V and 6 from J, leaving 15 bases between them. The CDR3 runs 16 residues. Per the germline V gene, CDR1 is LGHNA and CDR2 is YNFKEQ. CDR3: CASSQDLPASGQPQHF. The CDR3 DNA sequence: TGTGCCAGCAGCCAAGATCTTCCGGCTTCAGGTCAGCCCCAGCATTTT.

This chain joins TRBV6-6 and TRBJ1-4; a weak D match, TRBD1 (6 bases). The length of the CDR3 is 12 residues. Germline V CDR1 and CDR2: MNHNY, SVGAGI (reference sequence). V was clipped by 8 bases and J by 4 bases, with 8 bases between them. The DNA for the CDR3 is TGTGCCAGCGGGGGCAATAATGAAAAACTGTTTTTT. Its protein product is CASGGNNEKLFF.

The rearrangement links TRBV2 to TRBJ2-3, with 9 bases identical to TRBD1. Germline lookup yields CDR1 SNHLY and CDR2 FYNNEI. The J segment lost 5 bases and the V segment lost 6 bases, leaving 6 bases of the junction unmatched. The CDR3 is 14 residues long. CDR3 sequence: CASSRTGDKDTQYF. CDR3 in DNA: TGTGCCAGCAGCAGGACAGGGGATAAAGATACGCAGTATTTT.

The chain joins TRBV30 to TRBJ2-5; the D call may be TRBD1 or TRBD2 (5 bases each). Germline CDR1 and CDR2: GTSNPN and SVGIG (reference sequence). CDR3 size: 16 residues. V dropped 6 bases and J dropped 5 bases, with 25 bases sitting between them. The CDR3 loop is CACGDPVAPMQETQYF. The CDR3 bases are TGTGCCTGTGGGGACCCGGTGGCGCCGATGCAGGAGACCCAGTACTTC. Looking up the rest from reference TRBV30 and TRBJ2-5 gives the full variable domain: SQTIHQWPATLVQPVGSPLSLECTVEGTSNPNLYWYRQAAGRGLQLLFYSVGIGQISSEVPQNLSASRPQDRQFILSSKKLLLSDSGFYLCACGDPVAPMQETQYFGPGTRLLVL.

The CDR3 sequence is CASRRNRGISYNEQFF. DNA of the CDR3: TGTGCCAGCAGGCGGAACAGGGGGATTTCCTACAATGAGCAGTTCTTC. The rearrangement uses TRBV6-6 and TRBJ2-1; 8 bases are shared with TRBD1. Trimming removed 6 bases from V and 1 base from J; junction bases left unmatched: 8. The length of the CDR3 is 16 residues. Germline V gene data show CDR1 as MNHNY and CDR2 as SVGAGI (reference sequence).

This clone appeared a few times. The CDR3 bases are TGCGCCAGCAGCATCTCAGGGGCAGTCACCGGGGAGCTGTTTTTT. Protein product: CASSISGAVTGELFF. This rearrangement joins TRBV5-1 to TRBJ2-2; a weak D match, TRBD1 (6 bases). V dropped 4 bases and J dropped 4 bases, with 14 bases sitting between them. The CDR3 has 15 amino acids. Germline V lookup: CDR1 SGHRS, CDR2 YFSETQ.

V is TRBV7-9 and J is TRBJ1-3, with D hard to call. This CDR3 is built from 17 residues. Trimming cost V 2 bases and J 2 bases, with 16 bases left between them. The V gene's germline CDR1 is SEHNR and CDR2 FQNEAQ (reference sequence). The CDR3, as DNA: TGTGCCAGCAGCTTAAGCTCGGAAGTCTTGGCTGGAAACACCATATATTTT. It codes for CASSLSSEVLAGNTIYF. The variable domain in full, with the rest retrieved from reference TRBV7-9 and TRBJ1-3, is DTGVSQNPRHKITKRGQNVTFRCDPISEHNRLYWYRQTLGQGPEFLTYFQNEAQLEKSRLLSDRFSAERPKGSFSTLEIQRTEQGDSAMYLCASSLSSEVLAGNTIYFGEGSWLTVV.

This clone was detected once. This chain links TRBV27 with TRBJ2-7; D may correspond to TRBD1 or TRBD2 (6 bases each). The V and J ends lost 1 base and 3 bases respectively, with 13 bases between them. Germline V CDR1 and CDR2: MNHEY, SMNVEV (reference sequence). CDR3 length: 15 residues. This chain's CDR3 is CASSLFGGAGYEQYF. In DNA form, the CDR3 reads TGTGCCAGCAGTTTATTCGGGGGCGCGGGCTACGAGCAGTACTTC.

This clone was observed once. This rearrangement joins TRBV10-3 to TRBJ2-3; D perhaps matches TRBD1 (7 bases). The CDR3 is made up of 15 amino acids. V lost 7 bases to trimming and J lost 2 bases, with 16 bases between them. Germline CDR1 reads ENHRY; CDR2 reads SYGVKD. CDR3 DNA sequence: TGTGCCATCACTGACCAGGGGGAGGACACAGATACGCAGTATTTT. Its translation: CAITDQGEDTDTQYF.

The V gene is TRBV6-5, the J gene TRBJ1-5; 7 bases map to TRBD1. Germline assignment: CDR1 MNHEY and CDR2 SVGAGI. Trimming removed 4 bases from V and 1 base from J; junction bases left unmatched: 7. The CDR3 sequence is 16 residues long. For the CDR3, the DNA is TGTGCCAGCAGTTCCAGGGGGACTGGGAGCAATCAGCCCCAGCATTTT. Encoded protein: CASSSRGTGSNQPQHF.

The genes are TRBV5-6 and TRBJ2-7, with TRBD1 matching over 9 bases. CDR1 and CDR2 from the germline V gene are SGHDT and YYEEEE. The V segment lost 5 bases and the J segment 2 bases; nucleotides outside the gene matches: 8. The CDR3 is 15 residues long. The CDR3 sequence: CASSSDRGGPYEQYF. The CDR3, as DNA: TGTGCCAGCAGTTCCGACAGGGGGGGCCCCTACGAGCAGTACTTC.

This clone has only a few counts. This chain joins TRBV19 and TRBJ1-6, with a possible D match to TRBD1 (5 bases). CDR1 and CDR2 (germline): LNHDA, SQIVND (reference sequence). The V end lost 3 bases, the J end lost 10 bases, and 13 bases lay between the germline ends. There are 14 residues in the CDR3. Here the CDR3 DNA reads TGTGCCAGTAGTATTGCGCAGGGCGACTCACCCCTCCACTTT. Amino acid sequence: CASSIAQGDSPLHF.

The CDR3 sequence is CASNRGFDQPQHF. The CDR3 DNA reads as TGTGCCAGTAACAGGGGATTTGATCAGCCCCAGCATTTT. The rearrangement joins TRBV19 to TRBJ1-5, with 7 nucleotides matching TRBD1. CDR1 and CDR2 from the germline V gene are LNHDA and SQIVND (reference sequence). Trimming took 7 bases from V and 5 from J; bases not matched to a gene: 5. The CDR3 sequence is 13 residues long. Using reference TRBV19 and TRBJ1-5 for the parts outside the CDR3, the full variable domain is DGGITQSPKYLFRKEGQNVTLSCEQNLNHDAMYWYRQDPGQGLRLIYYSQIVNDFQKGDIAEGYSVSREKKESFPLTVTSAQKNPTAFYLCASNRGFDQPQHFGDGTRLSIL.

This clone was counted between two and nine times. This chain connects TRBV5-5 to TRBJ1-2; TRBD1 might be the D (5 bases). Germline V gene data show CDR1 as SGHKS and CDR2 as YYEKEE (reference sequence). V lost 0 bases, J lost 4 bases, and 7 bases lay in between. This CDR3 spans 13 amino acids. This CDR3 is CASSLGGSYGYTF. As DNA, the CDR3 is TGTGCCAGCAGCTTGGGGGGCAGCTATGGCTACACCTTC.

V is TRBV2 and J is TRBJ1-2; D is possibly TRBD1 (5 bases). Per germline, CDR1 SNHLY and CDR2 FYNNEI. The length of the CDR3 is 12 residues. V was trimmed by 10 bases and J by 8 bases, leaving 17 bases between them. CDR3 coding DNA: TGTGCCATCATAGGTGTTAGGGGCGGCTACACCTTC. It yields the protein CAIIGVRGGYTF.